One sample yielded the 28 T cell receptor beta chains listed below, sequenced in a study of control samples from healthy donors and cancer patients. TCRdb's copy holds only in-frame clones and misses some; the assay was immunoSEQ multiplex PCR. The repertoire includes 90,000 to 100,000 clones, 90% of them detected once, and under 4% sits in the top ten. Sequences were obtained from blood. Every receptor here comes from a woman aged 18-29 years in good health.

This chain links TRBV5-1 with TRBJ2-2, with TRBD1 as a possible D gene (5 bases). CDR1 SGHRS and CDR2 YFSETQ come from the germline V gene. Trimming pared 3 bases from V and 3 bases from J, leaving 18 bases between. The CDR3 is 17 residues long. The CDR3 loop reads CASSSTSGLLDTGELFF. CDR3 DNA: TGCGCCAGCAGCTCAACCTCAGGGTTGTTGGACACCGGGGAGCTGTTTTTT.

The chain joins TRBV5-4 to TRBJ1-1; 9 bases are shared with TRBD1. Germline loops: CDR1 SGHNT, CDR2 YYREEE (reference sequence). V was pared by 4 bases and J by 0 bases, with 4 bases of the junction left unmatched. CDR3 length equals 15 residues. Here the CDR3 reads CASSAGQGMNTEAFF. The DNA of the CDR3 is TGTGCCAGCAGCGCGGGACAGGGAATGAACACTGAAGCTTTCTTT.

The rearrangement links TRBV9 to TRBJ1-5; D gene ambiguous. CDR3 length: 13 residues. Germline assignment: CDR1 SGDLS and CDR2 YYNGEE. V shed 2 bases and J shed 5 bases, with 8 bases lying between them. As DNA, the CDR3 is TGTGCCAGCAGCGTTGGCGATGATCAGCCCCAGCATTTT. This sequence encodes CASSVGDDQPQHF. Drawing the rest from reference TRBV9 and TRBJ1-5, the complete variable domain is DSGVTQTPKHLITATGQRVTLRCSPRSGDLSVYWYQQSLDQGLQFLIQYYNGEERAKGNILERFSAQQFPDLHSELNLSSLELGDSALYFCASSVGDDQPQHFGDGTRLSIL.

The CDR3 reads CASSPDRADSPLHF. CDR3 sequence (DNA): TGTGCCAGCAGCCCCGACAGGGCAGATTCACCCCTCCACTTT. V gene TRBV7-9 combines with J gene TRBJ1-6; the match to TRBD1 covers 7 bases. Germline V gene data show CDR1 as SEHNR and CDR2 as FQNEAQ (reference sequence). This CDR3 is built from 14 residues. J lost 8 bases, V lost 5 bases, and 6 bases had no gene match.

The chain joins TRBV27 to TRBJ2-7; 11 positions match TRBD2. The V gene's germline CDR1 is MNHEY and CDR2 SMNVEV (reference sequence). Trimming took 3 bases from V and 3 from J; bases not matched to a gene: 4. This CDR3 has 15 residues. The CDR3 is CASSFLTSGDYEQYF. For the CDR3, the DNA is TGTGCCAGCAGTTTCCTGACTAGCGGGGACTACGAGCAGTACTTC.

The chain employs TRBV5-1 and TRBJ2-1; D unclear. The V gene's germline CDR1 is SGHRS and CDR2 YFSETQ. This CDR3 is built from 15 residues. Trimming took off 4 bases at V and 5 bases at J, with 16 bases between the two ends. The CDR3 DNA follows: TGCGCCAGCAGCCTCCTCCCCATGGGTAACAATGAGCAGTTCTTC. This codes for CASSLLPMGNNEQFF. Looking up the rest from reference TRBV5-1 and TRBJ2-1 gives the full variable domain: KAGVTQTPRYLIKTRGQQVTLSCSPISGHRSVSWYQQTPGQGLQFLFEYFSETQRNKGNFPGRFSGRQFSNSRSEMNVSTLELGDSALYLCASSLLPMGNNEQFFGPGTRLTVL.

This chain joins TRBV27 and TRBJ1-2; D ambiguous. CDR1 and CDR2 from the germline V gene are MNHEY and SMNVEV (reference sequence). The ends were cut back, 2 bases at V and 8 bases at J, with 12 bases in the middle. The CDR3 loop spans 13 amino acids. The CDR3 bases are TGTGCCAGCAGTTTAAAGTCGGGCGGAGGCTACACCTTC. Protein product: CASSLKSGGGYTF.

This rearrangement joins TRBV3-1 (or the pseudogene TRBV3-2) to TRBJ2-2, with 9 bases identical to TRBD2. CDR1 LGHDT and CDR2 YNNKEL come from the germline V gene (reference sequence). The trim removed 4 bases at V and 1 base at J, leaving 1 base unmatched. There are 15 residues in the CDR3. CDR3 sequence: CASSRAGGNTGELFF. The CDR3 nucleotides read TGTGCCAGCAGCCGAGCGGGGGGGAACACCGGGGAGCTGTTTTTT.

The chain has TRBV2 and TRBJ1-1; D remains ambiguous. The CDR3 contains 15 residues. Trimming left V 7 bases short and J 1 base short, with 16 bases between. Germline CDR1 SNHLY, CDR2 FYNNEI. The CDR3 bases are TGTGCCAGCAATTTGGTAACAGAAGAGAACACTGAAGCTTTCTTT. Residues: CASNLVTEENTEAFF.

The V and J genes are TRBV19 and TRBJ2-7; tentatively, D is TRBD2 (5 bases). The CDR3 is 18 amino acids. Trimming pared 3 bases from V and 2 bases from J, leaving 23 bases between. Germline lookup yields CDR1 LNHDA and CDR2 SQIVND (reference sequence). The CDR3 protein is CASSISSGRAGRPYEQYF. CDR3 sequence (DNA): TGTGCCAGTAGTATTTCCAGTGGTCGGGCGGGTCGCCCCTACGAGCAGTACTTC.

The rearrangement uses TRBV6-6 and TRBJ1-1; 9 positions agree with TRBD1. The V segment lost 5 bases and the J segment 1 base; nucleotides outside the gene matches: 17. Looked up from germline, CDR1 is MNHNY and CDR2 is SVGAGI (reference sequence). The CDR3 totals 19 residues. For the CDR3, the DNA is TGTGCCAGCAGTCACAGGGGAAGGGGACAGGGAGAAAAGAACACTGAAGCTTTCTTT. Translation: CASSHRGRGQGEKNTEAFF.

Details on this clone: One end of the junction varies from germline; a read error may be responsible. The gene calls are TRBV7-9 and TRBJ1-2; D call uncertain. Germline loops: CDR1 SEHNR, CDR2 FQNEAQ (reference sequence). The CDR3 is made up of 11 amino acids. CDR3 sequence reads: CASSLEAGEEF. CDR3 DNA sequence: TGTGCCAGCAGCTTAGAAGCTGGCGAGGAATTC. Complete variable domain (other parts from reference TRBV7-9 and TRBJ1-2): DTGVSQNPRHKITKRGQNVTFRCDPISEHNRLYWYRQTLGQGPEFLTYFQNEAQLEKSRLLSDRFSAERPKGSFSTLEIQRTEQGDSAMYLCASSLEAGEEFGSGTRLTVV.

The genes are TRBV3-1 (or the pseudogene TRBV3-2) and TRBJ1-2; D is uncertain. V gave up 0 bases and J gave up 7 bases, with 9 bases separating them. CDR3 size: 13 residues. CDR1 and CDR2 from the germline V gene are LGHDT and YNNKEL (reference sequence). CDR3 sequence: CASSQDENLGYTF. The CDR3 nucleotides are TGTGCCAGCAGCCAAGATGAGAACCTTGGCTACACCTTC.

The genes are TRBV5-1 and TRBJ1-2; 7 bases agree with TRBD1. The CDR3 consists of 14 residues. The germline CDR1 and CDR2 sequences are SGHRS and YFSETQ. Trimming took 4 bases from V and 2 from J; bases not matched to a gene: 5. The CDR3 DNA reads TGCGCCAGCAGCCCACAGGGGATGAACTATGGCTACACCTTC. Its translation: CASSPQGMNYGYTF.

As DNA, the CDR3 is TGTGCCAGCAGTTTTCTGGACGCCTCTGGTGAGACCCAGTACTTC. Translation: CASSFLDASGETQYF. The J gene is TRBJ2-5, the V gene TRBV6-5, with D unresolved. The CDR3 is 15 amino acids. Germline lookup yields CDR1 MNHEY and CDR2 SVGAGI. Trimming left V 4 bases short and J 5 bases short, with 17 bases between.

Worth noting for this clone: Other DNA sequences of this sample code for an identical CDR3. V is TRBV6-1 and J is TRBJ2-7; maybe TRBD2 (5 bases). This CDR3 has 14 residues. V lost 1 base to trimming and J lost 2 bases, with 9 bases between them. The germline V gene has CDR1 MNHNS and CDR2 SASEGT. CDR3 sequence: CASSEGGGTYEQYF. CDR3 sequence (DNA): TGTGCCAGCAGTGAAGGAGGAGGAACCTACGAGCAGTACTTC.

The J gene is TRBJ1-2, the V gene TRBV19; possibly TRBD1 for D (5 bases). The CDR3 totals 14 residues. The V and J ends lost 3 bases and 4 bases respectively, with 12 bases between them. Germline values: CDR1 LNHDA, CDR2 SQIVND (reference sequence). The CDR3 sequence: CASSMEGLSYGYTF. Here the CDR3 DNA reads TGTGCCAGTAGTATGGAGGGACTAAGCTATGGCTACACCTTC.

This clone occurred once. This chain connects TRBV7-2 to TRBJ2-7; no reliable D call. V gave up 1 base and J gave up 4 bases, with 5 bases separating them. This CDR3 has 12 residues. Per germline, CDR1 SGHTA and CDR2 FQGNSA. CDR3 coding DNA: TGTGCCAGCAGCTTAGACGCTTACGAGCAGTACTTC. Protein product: CASSLDAYEQYF.

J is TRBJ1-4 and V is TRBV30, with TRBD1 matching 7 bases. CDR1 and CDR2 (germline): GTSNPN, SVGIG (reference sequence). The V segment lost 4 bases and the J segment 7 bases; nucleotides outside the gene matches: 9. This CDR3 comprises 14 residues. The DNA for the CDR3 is TGTGCCTGGACCTTCCGACAGGGATGTGAAAAACTGTTTTTT. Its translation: CAWTFRQGCEKLFF. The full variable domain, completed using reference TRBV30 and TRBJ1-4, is SQTIHQWPATLVQPVGSPLSLECTVEGTSNPNLYWYRQAAGRGLQLLFYSVGIGQISSEVPQNLSASRPQDRQFILSSKKLLLSDSGFYLCAWTFRQGCEKLFFGSGTQLSVL.

CDR3 amino acids: CASSSGSGDGYTF. In DNA, the CDR3 is TGTGCCAGCAGCTCGGGATCTGGGGATGGCTACACCTTC. V is TRBV7-9 and J is TRBJ1-2; D is undetermined. The CDR3 is 13 amino acids. Trimming took off 4 bases at V and 6 bases at J, with 12 bases between the two ends. CDR1 and CDR2 (germline): SEHNR, FQNEAQ (reference sequence).

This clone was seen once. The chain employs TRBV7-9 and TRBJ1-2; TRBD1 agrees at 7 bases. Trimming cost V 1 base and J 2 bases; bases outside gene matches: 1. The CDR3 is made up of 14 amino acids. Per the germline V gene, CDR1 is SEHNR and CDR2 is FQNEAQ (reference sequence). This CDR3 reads CASSLVTGNYGYTF. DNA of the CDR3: TGTGCCAGCAGCTTAGTGACAGGGAACTATGGCTACACCTTC.

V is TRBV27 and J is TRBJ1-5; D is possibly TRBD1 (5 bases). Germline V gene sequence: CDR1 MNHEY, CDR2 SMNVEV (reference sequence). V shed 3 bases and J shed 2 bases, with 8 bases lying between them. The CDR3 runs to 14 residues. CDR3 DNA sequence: TGTGCCAGCAGTTTTAGAGGGGGCAATCAGCCCCAGCATTTT. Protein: CASSFRGGNQPQHF.

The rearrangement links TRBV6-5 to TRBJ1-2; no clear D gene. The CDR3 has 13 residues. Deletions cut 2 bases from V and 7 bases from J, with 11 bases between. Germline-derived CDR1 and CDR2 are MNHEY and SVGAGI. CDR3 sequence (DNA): TGTGCCAGCAGTTACGGGGATTTTCGTGGCTACACCTTC. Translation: CASSYGDFRGYTF.

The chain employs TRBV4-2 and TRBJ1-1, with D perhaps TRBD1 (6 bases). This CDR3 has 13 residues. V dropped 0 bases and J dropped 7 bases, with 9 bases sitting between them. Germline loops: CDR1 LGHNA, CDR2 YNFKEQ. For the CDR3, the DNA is TGTGCCAGCAGCCAAGATAGGGGGAGTGAAGCTTTCTTT. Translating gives CASSQDRGSEAFF.

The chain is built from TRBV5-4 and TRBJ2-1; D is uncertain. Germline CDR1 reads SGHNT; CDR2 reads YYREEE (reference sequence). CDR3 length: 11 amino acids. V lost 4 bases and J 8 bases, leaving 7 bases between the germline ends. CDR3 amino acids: CASSRWDEQFF. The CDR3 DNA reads TGTGCCAGCAGCCGATGGGATGAGCAGTTCTTC.

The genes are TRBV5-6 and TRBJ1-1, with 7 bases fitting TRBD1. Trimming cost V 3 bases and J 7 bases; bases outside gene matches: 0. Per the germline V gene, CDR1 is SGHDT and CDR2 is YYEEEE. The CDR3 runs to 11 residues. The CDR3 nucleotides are TGTGCCAGCAGCTGGGACAGTGAAGCTTTCTTT. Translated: CASSWDSEAFF.

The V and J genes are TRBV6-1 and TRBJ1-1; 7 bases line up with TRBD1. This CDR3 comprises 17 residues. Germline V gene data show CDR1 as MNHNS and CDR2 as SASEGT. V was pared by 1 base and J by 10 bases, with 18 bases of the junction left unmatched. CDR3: CASSEEDRAWTSIVAFF. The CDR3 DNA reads TGTGCCAGCAGTGAAGAAGACAGGGCCTGGACATCTATTGTAGCTTTCTTT.

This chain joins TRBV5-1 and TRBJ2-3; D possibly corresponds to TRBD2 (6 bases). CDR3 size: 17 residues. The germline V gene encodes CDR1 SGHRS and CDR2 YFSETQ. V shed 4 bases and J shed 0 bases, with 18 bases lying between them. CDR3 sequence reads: CASSVGTLQISTDTQYF. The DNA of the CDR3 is TGCGCCAGCAGCGTTGGGACTCTCCAAATTAGCACAGATACGCAGTATTTT.